This record concerns one T cell receptor beta chain sequence. The donors (healthy individuals) were bone marrow donors. This CDR3 spans 16 amino acids. V gave up 4 bases and J gave up 2 bases; unmatched junction bases: 8. The V gene's germline CDR1 is SGHKS and CDR2 YYEKEE (reference sequence). This specimen belongs to a study of cytomegalovirus exposure and HLA in healthy donors. The wider study: Earlier findings included some 120 million unique TCR beta sequences obtained from 180 million or so T cells.

60 Vbeta and 13 Jbeta primers were used in PCR. TCRdb's copy holds only in-frame clones and misses some; the assay was immunoSEQ multiplex PCR. This repertoire shows around 90,000 clones, 79% found once; its top ten account for around 2.5%. Sequencing was carried out using PBMCs. This chain uses TRBV5-5 with TRBJ1-5; the match to TRBD1 covers 8 bases. The sequence was obtained from a man aged 25 to 40 in good health and CMV-seronegative. CDR3 amino acids: CASSPAQGVGNQPQHF. DNA of the CDR3: TGTGCCAGCAGCCCCGCACAGGGGGTAGGCAATCAGCCCCAGCATTTT.